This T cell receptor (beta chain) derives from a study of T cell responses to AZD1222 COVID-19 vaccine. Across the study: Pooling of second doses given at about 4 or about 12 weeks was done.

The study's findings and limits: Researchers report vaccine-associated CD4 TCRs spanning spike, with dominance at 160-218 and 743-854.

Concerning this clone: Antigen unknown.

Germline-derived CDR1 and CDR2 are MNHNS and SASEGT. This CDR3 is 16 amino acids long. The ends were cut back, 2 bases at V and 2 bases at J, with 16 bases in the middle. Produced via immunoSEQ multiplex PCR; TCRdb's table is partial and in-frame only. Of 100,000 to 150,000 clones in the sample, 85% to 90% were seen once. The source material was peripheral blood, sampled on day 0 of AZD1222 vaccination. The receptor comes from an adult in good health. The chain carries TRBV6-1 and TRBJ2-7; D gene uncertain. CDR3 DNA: TGTGCCAGCAGTGAATTGCGTGGTAACAGAGCCTACGAGCAGTACTTC. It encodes CASSELRGNRAYEQYF.